One and the same sample provided the 17 T cell receptor beta chains below, sequenced in a study of early T cells in non-severe SARS-CoV-2 infection. TCRdb analysed the 5' RACE reads with MiXCR anew, one entry per CDR3 protein. The sample includes about 46,000 distinct CDR3 sequences, more than 4.5% of them seen just once. The source material was whole blood, sampled at baseline. The origin of the receptors is an adult who was a healthcare worker with PCR-confirmed SARS-CoV-2 infection or an uninfected control (not recorded which).

Only a few counts were recorded for this clonotype. J is TRBJ2-7 and V is TRBV4-2, with 7 bases fitting TRBD1. Germline CDR1 and CDR2: LGHNA and YNFKEQ. The length of the CDR3 is 16 residues. The ends lost 2 bases at V and 0 bases at J; junction bases unmatched: 7. The CDR3 coding sequence is TGTGCCAGCAGCCAATTTCCGACAGGGAGCTCCTACGAGCAGTACTTC. Protein sequence: CASSQFPTGSSYEQYF.

This clonotype has at least ten counts. The chain joins TRBV2 to TRBJ1-1; D unresolved. The CDR3 has 11 amino acids. Germline assignment: CDR1 SNHLY and CDR2 FYNNEI. V dropped 5 bases and J dropped 0 bases, with 1 base sitting between them. The CDR3 protein is CASSMNTEAFF. Written as DNA, the CDR3 is TGTGCCAGCAGTATGAACACTGAAGCTTTCTTT.

There are many counts of this clonotype. V gene TRBV20-1 combines with J gene TRBJ1-4; the D is unclear. Germline CDR1 and CDR2: DFQATT and SNEGSKA (reference sequence). This CDR3 comprises 13 residues. Trimming cost V 2 bases and J 4 bases, with 8 bases left between them. CDR3: CSARRQDNEKLFF. CDR3 DNA sequence: TGCAGTGCTAGACGGCAGGATAATGAAAAACTGTTTTTT.

V is TRBV3-1 and J is TRBJ1-5; D gene unclear. V was trimmed by 1 base and J by 7 bases, leaving 11 bases between them. The CDR3 runs to 14 residues. Germline V lookup: CDR1 LGHDT, CDR2 YNNKEL (reference sequence). The CDR3 protein is CASSQASEIQPQHF. The CDR3, as DNA: TGTGCCAGCAGCCAAGCATCCGAGATACAGCCCCAGCATTTT.

This clonotype was recorded a few times. The chain recombines TRBV11-2 with TRBJ2-1, with TRBD1 matching over 9 bases. The ends lost 3 bases at V and 6 bases at J; junction bases unmatched: 6. Germline-derived CDR1 and CDR2 are SGHAT and FQNNGV. CDR3 length: 15 amino acids. CDR3 sequence: CASSFRTGVGNEQFF. CDR3 sequence (DNA): TGTGCCAGCAGCTTCCGGACAGGGGTGGGCAATGAGCAGTTCTTC.

At least ten counts were recorded for this clonotype. The rearrangement uses TRBV20-1 and TRBJ2-3; TRBD1 matches at 8 bases. The CDR3 is 17 residues long. V dropped 4 bases and J dropped 0; count of bases not matched to a gene: 12. The germline V gene has CDR1 DFQATT and CDR2 SNEGSKA (reference sequence). The CDR3 reads CSATRQGRYPSTDTQYF. The CDR3 region has the DNA TGCAGTGCTACGCGACAGGGGCGTTACCCCAGCACAGATACGCAGTATTTT.

The gene calls are TRBV27 and TRBJ2-3; unclear D gene. Trimming cost V 3 bases and J 0 bases, with 13 bases left between them. Per germline, CDR1 MNHEY and CDR2 SMNVEV (reference sequence). This CDR3 is built from 16 residues. The CDR3 spells CASSFHTARSTDTQYF. The CDR3 nucleotides are TGTGCCAGCAGTTTCCACACCGCCCGAAGCACAGATACGCAGTATTTT.

J is TRBJ1-4 and V is TRBV6-1; 9 bases are shared with TRBD1. The J segment lost 8 bases and the V segment lost 5 bases, leaving 6 bases of the junction unmatched. The CDR3 spans 14 residues. CDR1 is MNHNS, CDR2 SASEGT, per germline. The CDR3 region has the DNA TGTGCCAGCAGTTACAGGGGGCTTGGCGAAAAACTGTTTTTT. This encodes CASSYRGLGEKLFF.

This clonotype was observed at least ten times. J is TRBJ2-1 and V is TRBV20-1; weak D call: TRBD2 (5 bases). Germline values: CDR1 DFQATT, CDR2 SNEGSKA (reference sequence). The CDR3 is made up of 13 amino acids. Trimming pared 0 bases from V and 8 bases from J, leaving 11 bases between. The CDR3 sequence: CSARDVPGDEQFF. In DNA form, the CDR3 reads TGCAGTGCTAGAGATGTCCCCGGGGATGAGCAGTTCTTC.

This clonotype was counted many times. The chain links TRBV12-3 or TRBV12-4 to TRBJ2-7; TRBD1 aligns across 7 bases. V gave up 3 bases and J gave up 5 bases; unmatched junction bases: 7. This CDR3 spans 14 amino acids. The CDR3 region is CASSFNRGRDEQYF. The CDR3 region has the DNA TGTGCCAGCAGTTTTAACAGGGGTAGGGACGAGCAGTACTTC.

The sample holds many counts of this clonotype. The chain employs TRBV12-3 or TRBV12-4 and TRBJ2-3; TRBD2 matches 9 bases. The CDR3 contains 14 residues. The V gene end was trimmed by 3 bases and the J gene end by 4 bases; junction bases not matched to a gene: 2. Written as DNA, the CDR3 is TGTGCCAGCAGTTTTGTAGCGGGAGCAGATACGCAGTATTTT. Amino acids: CASSFVAGADTQYF.

On this clonotype: This may be a read error, as it is one base from a much larger clone. This rearrangement joins TRBV19 to TRBJ2-1; the match to TRBD2 covers 8 bases. This CDR3 has 14 residues. Germline values: CDR1 LNHDA, CDR2 SQIVND (reference sequence). The CDR3 nucleotides read TGTGCCAGTAGTGGCTCGGGGGGGCGCAATGAGCAGTCCTTC. It is translated as CASSGSGGRNEQSF.

As for this clonotype: A read error may explain this, as a much larger clone is one base away. V and J are TRBV12-3 or TRBV12-4 and TRBJ2-3; no clear D gene. V shed 3 bases and J shed 2 bases, with 12 bases lying between them. The CDR3 totals 15 residues. The CDR3, as DNA: TGTGCCAGCAGTTTCCCAGCTTTGGACACAGATACGCAGTATTTT. It codes for CASSFPALDTDTQYF.

This clonotype has a handful of counts. The V gene is TRBV6-5, the J gene TRBJ2-7, with TRBD1 as a possible D gene (6 bases). V was trimmed by 2 bases and J by 6 bases, leaving 11 bases between them. Germline V gives CDR1 MNHEY, CDR2 SVGAGI. The CDR3 has 13 residues. CDR3 nucleotides: TGTGCCAGCAGTTACAGGGCAGGGGCCGAGCAGTACTTC. This translates into CASSYRAGAEQYF.

Ten or more counts support this clonotype. The chain is built from TRBV12-3 or TRBV12-4 and TRBJ1-2; a weak D match, TRBD1 (5 bases). The CDR3 loop spans 13 amino acids. The V gene lost 3 bases and the J gene lost 4 bases, with 9 bases spanning the gap. CDR3 amino acids: CASSLGTGYGYTF. The CDR3 coding sequence is TGTGCCAGCAGTTTGGGGACGGGCTATGGCTACACCTTC.

This clonotype showed up many times. The chain couples TRBV29-1 to TRBJ1-4, with TRBD1 identical over 8 bases. Germline trimming cut 4 bases from V and 0 bases from J; bases unmatched to any gene: 1. The CDR3 extends over 14 amino acids. Germline CDR1 SQVTM, CDR2 ANQGSEA. The CDR3 region has the DNA TGCAGCGTTGGGGACAGGACAACTAATGAAAAACTGTTTTTT. Translating it yields CSVGDRTTNEKLFF.

There are many counts of this clonotype. This sequence joins TRBV7-9 and TRBJ2-5, with 9 positions matching TRBD1. The CDR3 is 15 amino acids. Germline-derived CDR1 and CDR2 are SEHNR and FQNEAQ (reference sequence). V shed 5 bases and J 5 bases; nucleotides not matched to a gene: 9. The CDR3, as DNA: TGTGCCAGCAGCACTGAACAGGGGGCTGGTGAGACCCAGTACTTC. This gives the protein CASSTEQGAGETQYF. Together with reference TRBV7-9 and TRBJ2-5, the CDR3 gives the full variable domain: DTGVSQNPRHKITKRGQNVTFRCDPISEHNRLYWYRQTLGQGPEFLTYFQNEAQLEKSRLLSDRFSAERPKGSFSTLEIQRTEQGDSAMYLCASSTEQGAGETQYFGPGTRLLVL.